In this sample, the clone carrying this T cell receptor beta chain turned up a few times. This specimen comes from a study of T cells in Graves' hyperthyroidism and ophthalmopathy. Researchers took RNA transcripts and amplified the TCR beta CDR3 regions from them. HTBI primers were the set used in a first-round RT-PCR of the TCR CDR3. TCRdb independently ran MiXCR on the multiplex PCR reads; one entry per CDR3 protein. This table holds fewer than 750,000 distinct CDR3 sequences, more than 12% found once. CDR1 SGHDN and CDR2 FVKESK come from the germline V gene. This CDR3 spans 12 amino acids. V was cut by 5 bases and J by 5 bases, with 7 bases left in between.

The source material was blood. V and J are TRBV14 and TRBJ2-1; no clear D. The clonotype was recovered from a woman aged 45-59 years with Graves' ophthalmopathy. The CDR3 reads CASSSRNNEQFF. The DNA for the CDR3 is TGTGCCAGCAGCTCAAGGAACAATGAGCAGTTCTTC. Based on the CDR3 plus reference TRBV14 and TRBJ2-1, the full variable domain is EAGVTQFPSHSVIEKGQTVTLRCDPISGHDNLYWYRRVMGKEIKFLLHFVKESKQDESGMPNNRFLAERTGGTYSTLKVQPAELEDSGVYFCASSSRNNEQFFGPGTRLTVL.